Presented here are 13 T cell receptor beta chains from one specimen sequenced in a study of blood T cell repertoires in COVID-19. Profiled with immunoSEQ multiplex PCR; TCRdb holds only in-frame clones, not every one. The sample lists tens of thousands of clones; 88% were seen once. Source material: PBMCs or T cells enriched from blood (not recorded which). The receptor source for this set is a woman between 40 and 55 years old who had recovered from COVID-19.

The chain's CDR3 is CASSLSQGVAEAFF. For the CDR3, the DNA is TGTGCCAGCAGCTTGAGCCAGGGGGTCGCTGAAGCTTTCTTT. The rearrangement links TRBV5-4 to TRBJ1-1; 7 bases are a match to TRBD1. V lost 1 base and J lost 6; bases outside the gene matches: 6. This CDR3 is 14 amino acids long. Germline V gives CDR1 SGHNT, CDR2 YYREEE (reference sequence).

The chain recombines TRBV9 with TRBJ2-7, with D perhaps TRBD1 (5 bases). V dropped 1 base and J dropped 6 bases, with 5 bases sitting between them. Germline V gene lookup returns CDR1 SGDLS and CDR2 YYNGEE. CDR3 length: 11 amino acids. This CDR3 reads CASSVRGEQYF. Written as DNA, the CDR3 is TGTGCCAGCAGCGTAAGGGGCGAGCAGTACTTC.

V gene TRBV6-5 combines with J gene TRBJ2-7; 8 bases line up with TRBD1. V dropped 5 bases and J dropped 2; count of bases not matched to a gene: 5. The CDR3 covers 14 residues. Germline assignment: CDR1 MNHEY and CDR2 SVGAGI. The CDR3 bases are TGTGCCAGCAGTCGCGGGACAGGAACCTACGAGCAGTACTTC. The encoded protein is CASSRGTGTYEQYF.

The chain has TRBV12-3 or TRBV12-4 and TRBJ1-1; weak D call: TRBD1 (5 bases). V was clipped by 2 bases and J by 4 bases, with 8 bases between them. This CDR3 has 13 amino acids. DNA of the CDR3: TGTGCCAGCAGTTTATCAGGGATCACTGAAGCTTTCTTT. Residues: CASSLSGITEAFF.

The chain uses TRBV19 and TRBJ2-1; D uncertain. V was shortened by 1 base and J by 7 bases, with 8 bases between the two germline ends. Germline CDR1 LNHDA, CDR2 SQIVND (reference sequence). The CDR3 contains 13 residues. Here the CDR3 DNA reads TGTGCCAGTAGTATAGTTCCGGGTAATGAGCAGTTCTTC. This codes for CASSIVPGNEQFF.

The chain carries TRBV24-1 and TRBJ1-3; D not certain. CDR1 and CDR2 from the germline V gene are KGHDR and SFDVKD. The CDR3 length is 11 residues. The V end was cut by 7 bases, the J end by 6 bases, with 6 bases between. CDR3 sequence: CATRSKNTIYF. The DNA of the CDR3 is TGTGCCACCAGGTCAAAAAACACCATATATTTT.

The V gene is TRBV2, the J gene TRBJ1-6; possible D gene TRBD1, 5 bases. The CDR3 is made up of 14 amino acids. V lost 4 bases and J lost 4, with 8 bases in between. Germline values: CDR1 SNHLY, CDR2 FYNNEI. CDR3 nucleotide sequence: TGTGCCAGCAGTGTGACAGCGTATAATTCACCCCTCCACTTT. Translating it yields CASSVTAYNSPLHF.

The genes are TRBV13 and TRBJ1-4; weak D call: TRBD1 (5 bases). Per the germline V gene, CDR1 is PRHDT and CDR2 is FYEKMQ (reference sequence). The V gene lost 5 bases and the J gene lost 1 base, with 8 bases spanning the gap. The CDR3 is made up of 14 amino acids. DNA for the CDR3: TGTGCCAGCAGCCTCGGGGGAACTAATGAAAAACTGTTTTTT. Amino acids: CASSLGGTNEKLFF.

This chain joins TRBV19 and TRBJ2-3; 9 nucleotides agree with TRBD1. Germline V CDR1 and CDR2: LNHDA, SQIVND (reference sequence). This CDR3 is built from 15 residues. The junction had 5 bases not matched to a gene; V was cut back by 5 bases and J by 2 bases. CDR3 bases: TGTGCCAGTAGTTTAGGGGACAGGGACACAGATACGCAGTATTTT. Its protein product is CASSLGDRDTDTQYF.

The genes are TRBV10-1 and TRBJ2-3; TRBD1 matches at 7 bases. The CDR3 consists of 15 residues. Germline CDR1 and CDR2: WNHNN and SYGVQD (reference sequence). J was trimmed by 12 bases and V by 0 bases; bases with no gene match: 12. In nucleotides, the CDR3 is TGCGCCAGCAGTGAGTCACGAGGGGGCGCCGAGATTCAGTATTTT. Translated, it gives CASSESRGGAEIQYF.

This chain joins TRBV19 and TRBJ2-3; 9 bases match TRBD2. The length of the CDR3 is 15 residues. Per the germline V gene, CDR1 is LNHDA and CDR2 is SQIVND (reference sequence). Losses at the gene ends were 5 bases for V and 3 bases for J; bases not matched to a gene: 6. The CDR3, as DNA: TGTGCCAGTAGTGGACTAGCGAAGGTAACAGATACGCAGTATTTT. Protein sequence: CASSGLAKVTDTQYF.

The chain is built from TRBV10-1 and TRBJ2-5, with D unresolved. The CDR3 is made up of 13 amino acids. V lost 6 bases and J 4 bases, leaving 12 bases between the germline ends. CDR1 and CDR2 (germline): WNHNN, SYGVQD (reference sequence). The CDR3 DNA is TGCGCCAGCAGCTCGAGGAGACTAGAGACCCAGTACTTC. This sequence encodes CASSSRRLETQYF.

This clone was counted between two and nine times. The V and J genes are TRBV5-4 and TRBJ1-6, with 7 positions matching TRBD1. V lost 2 bases and J lost 7; bases outside the gene matches: 9. The germline V gene has CDR1 SGHNT and CDR2 YYREEE (reference sequence). The length of the CDR3 is 16 residues. CDR3 amino acids: CASSFPRQGVNSPLHF. Written as DNA, the CDR3 is TGTGCCAGCAGCTTTCCCCGTCAGGGGGTAAATTCACCCCTCCACTTT.